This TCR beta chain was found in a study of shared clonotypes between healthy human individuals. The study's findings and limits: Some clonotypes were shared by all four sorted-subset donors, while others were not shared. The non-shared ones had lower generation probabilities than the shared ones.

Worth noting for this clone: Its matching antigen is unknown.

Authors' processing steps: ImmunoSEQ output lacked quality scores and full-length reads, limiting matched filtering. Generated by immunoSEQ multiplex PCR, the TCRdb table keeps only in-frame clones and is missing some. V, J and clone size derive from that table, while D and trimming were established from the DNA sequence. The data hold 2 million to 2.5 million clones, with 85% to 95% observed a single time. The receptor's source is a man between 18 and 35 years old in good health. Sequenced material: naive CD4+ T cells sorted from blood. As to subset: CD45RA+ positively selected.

The CDR3 DNA reads as TGCGCCAGCAGCCAAGATGGGGAGACTAGGGGGGATACGCAGTATTTT. It specifies CASSQDGETRGDTQYF. The chain links TRBV4-3 to TRBJ2-3, with D perhaps matching TRBD1 or TRBD2 (6 bases each). The V gene lost 0 bases and the J gene lost 6 bases, with 16 bases spanning the gap. Germline-derived CDR1 and CDR2 are LGHNA and YSLEER. The CDR3 sequence is 16 residues long.